Listed here are 8 T cell receptor beta chains from one sample, sequenced in a study of T cell responses to AZD1222 COVID-19 vaccine. The method was immunoSEQ multiplex PCR; TCRdb's version includes in-frame clones alone and lacks a portion of them. The repertoire consists of 150,000 to 200,000 clones, with 88% occurring once and the leading ten covering over 4.5%. The material was peripheral blood, obtained on day 0 of AZD1222 vaccination. All receptors derive from an adult in good health.

The rearrangement links TRBV30 to TRBJ2-2, with 7 bases aligning to TRBD2. The J segment lost 3 bases and the V segment lost 1 base, leaving 5 bases of the junction unmatched. This CDR3 comprises 15 residues. From germline, CDR1 is GTSNPN and CDR2 SVGIG (reference sequence). The CDR3 loop reads CAWSGWRGYTGELFF. CDR3 DNA sequence: TGTGCCTGGAGTGGATGGCGGGGGTACACCGGGGAGCTGTTTTTT. Full variable domain (remainder filled in from reference TRBV30 and TRBJ2-2): SQTIHQWPATLVQPVGSPLSLECTVEGTSNPNLYWYRQAAGRGLQLLFYSVGIGQISSEVPQNLSASRPQDRQFILSSKKLLLSDSGFYLCAWSGWRGYTGELFFGEGSRLTVL.

The chain couples TRBV30 to TRBJ2-3; D might be TRBD2 (6 bases). V was trimmed by 5 bases and J by 3 bases, leaving 15 bases between them. This CDR3 comprises 14 residues. The germline V gene encodes CDR1 GTSNPN and CDR2 SVGIG (reference sequence). CDR3: CAWAPRGRTDTQYF. CDR3 DNA: TGTGCCTGGGCCCCGCGGGGTAGAACAGATACGCAGTATTTT. Together with reference TRBV30 and TRBJ2-3, the CDR3 gives the full variable domain: SQTIHQWPATLVQPVGSPLSLECTVEGTSNPNLYWYRQAAGRGLQLLFYSVGIGQISSEVPQNLSASRPQDRQFILSSKKLLLSDSGFYLCAWAPRGRTDTQYFGPGTRLTVL.

The rearrangement links TRBV27 to TRBJ2-1, with no clear D. V gave up 2 bases and J gave up 2 bases, with 13 bases separating them. Germline V gene data show CDR1 as MNHEY and CDR2 as SMNVEV (reference sequence). This CDR3 comprises 16 residues. This chain's CDR3 is CASSLRSENPYNEQFF. In nucleotides, the CDR3 is TGTGCCAGCAGTTTAAGAAGTGAAAATCCCTACAATGAGCAGTTCTTC.

The chain links TRBV7-9 to TRBJ1-1, with D hard to call. Germline values: CDR1 SEHNR, CDR2 FQNEAQ (reference sequence). This CDR3 region has 13 residues. The V end lost 5 bases, the J end lost 1 base, and 8 bases lay between the germline ends. DNA for the CDR3: TGTGCCAGCAGCAGCTACCCGAACACTGAAGCTTTCTTT. Its protein product is CASSSYPNTEAFF.

The gene calls are TRBV6-5 and TRBJ2-1; 7 nucleotides agree with TRBD2. Germline values: CDR1 MNHEY, CDR2 SVGAGI. The junction had 0 bases not matched to a gene; V was cut back by 0 bases and J by 4 bases. The CDR3 has 14 amino acids. The CDR3 sequence: CASSYSGGYNEQFF. In nucleotides, the CDR3 is TGTGCCAGCAGTTACTCGGGGGGGTACAATGAGCAGTTCTTC.

This clone came up once. The genes are TRBV9 and TRBJ2-7; TRBD1 matches 9 bases. V lost 0 bases, J lost 4 bases, and 5 bases stayed unmatched. Per the germline V gene, CDR1 is SGDLS and CDR2 is YYNGEE. CDR3 size: 15 residues. The chain's CDR3 is CASSVAGQGLYEQYF. Written as DNA, the CDR3 is TGTGCCAGCAGCGTAGCAGGACAGGGGTTGTACGAGCAGTACTTC.

This clone is a singleton in its sample. The V call is TRBV24-1, the J call TRBJ2-2; D is possibly TRBD2 (5 bases). Trimming removed 1 base at V and 5 bases at J, with 7 bases between. The germline gives CDR1 KGHDR, CDR2 SFDVKD. The CDR3 is 14 residues long. The CDR3 DNA follows: TGTGCCACCAGTGATTTTTCGGGGACCGGGGAGCTGTTTTTT. This gives the protein CATSDFSGTGELFF.

This clone was detected only a few times. The chain employs TRBV28 and TRBJ2-1; TRBD2 matches at 9 bases. V was clipped by 5 bases and J by 3 bases; unmatched bases: 20. CDR1 MDHEN and CDR2 SYDVKM come from the germline V gene. The CDR3 length is 20 residues. The CDR3 is CASSPIARPIAGAVYNEQFF. In DNA, the CDR3 is TGTGCCAGCAGTCCCATCGCCCGACCGATAGCGGGGGCCGTCTACAATGAGCAGTTCTTC.